This TCR beta chain is drawn from a study of blood T cell repertoires in COVID-19. Study-level information: Donors in the United States, Italy and Spain gave samples during acute or convalescent COVID-19. T cells, B-cell-depleted T cells, or PBMCs supplied cDNA or gDNA.

How the authors handled the data: Using reference gene primer amplification, nucleated cell counts were estimated. The assay was immunoSEQ multiplex PCR, and TCRdb's table has in-frame clones only and misses some. V and J calls and clone size come straight from that table; D and trimming were deduced from the DNA. This sample yields about 350,000 clones, of which 88% are seen a single time; 0.95% to 1.1% belongs to the top ten. The clonotype comes from a woman aged 30 to 39 who had been exposed to COVID-19. Sequenced input: PBMCs or T cells enriched from blood (not recorded which).

This chain's CDR3 is CASSVALAVGDTQYF. The CDR3 nucleotides are TGTGCCAGCAGCGTAGCCCTAGCTGTCGGAGATACGCAGTATTTT. The chain links TRBV9 to TRBJ2-3; a possible D gene is TRBD2 (5 bases). Germline CDR1 SGDLS, CDR2 YYNGEE. With 0 bases removed from V and 5 bases from J, the gap between germline ends came to 13 bases. This CDR3 contains 15 residues.